The 14 T cell receptor beta chains below all came from one sample that was sequenced in a study of radiotherapy plus CTLA-4 blockade in lung cancer (dated by TCRdb to between 2017 and 2018). Libraries were constructed by the immunoSEQ multiplex PCR assay. Drawn from immuneACCESS, this table holds only the in-frame rearrangements with V and J called that TCRdb kept. Clones are partly lost; checked studies trace under half to an unresolved V gene and leave the rest unexplained. The sample table holds 20,000 or so clones, of which 86% were seen once. The top ten hold less than 25% of the sample. The sample in question was peripheral blood, obtained from a patient treated with radiotherapy plus ipilimumab. Receptors were obtained from a human donor with non-small cell lung cancer whose response to radiotherapy plus ipilimumab could not be evaluated.

The chain uses TRBV18 and TRBJ2-7; D may be TRBD2 (5 bases). Germline values: CDR1 KGHSH, CDR2 LQKENI. V was cut by 0 bases and J by 4 bases, with 16 bases left in between. This CDR3 is 16 amino acids long. The CDR3 is CASSPPSSGLRYEQYF. CDR3 nucleotide sequence: TGTGCCAGCTCACCACCGAGTTCGGGGTTGAGATACGAGCAGTACTTC.

The chain joins TRBV4-1 to TRBJ2-7, with 8 bases fitting TRBD2. The V gene end was trimmed by 1 base and the J gene end by 5 bases; junction bases not matched to a gene: 10. CDR1 is MGHRA, CDR2 YSYEKL, per germline. The CDR3 covers 16 residues. The CDR3, as DNA: TGCGCCAGCAGCCAAGTTGCGGGACTAGTCATTAACGAGCAGTACTTC. Translation gives CASSQVAGLVINEQYF.

The genes are TRBV7-6 and TRBJ2-7; TRBD2 might be the D (5 bases). The CDR3 has 15 amino acids. From germline, CDR1 is SGHVS and CDR2 FNYEAQ. The V end was cut by 2 bases, the J end by 2 bases, with 13 bases between. The CDR3 DNA is TGTGCCAGCAGCTTACGGGAAAACTGGCCCTACGAGCAGTACTTC. Its protein is CASSLRENWPYEQYF.

To note about this clone: A read error may produce the germline difference seen at one junction end. CDR3 loop: CASSRGEQYF. The CDR3 bases are TGTGCTAGCAGCAGGGGGGAGCAGTACTTC. This sequence joins TRBV7-7 and TRBJ2-7; TRBD1 aligns across 7 bases. The CDR3 spans 10 residues. The V gene's germline CDR1 is SSHAT and CDR2 FNYEAQ (reference sequence).

The chain has TRBV25-1 and TRBJ2-7, with 9 bases lining up with TRBD2. CDR1 MGHDK and CDR2 SYGVNS come from the germline V gene. J gave up 2 bases and V 4 bases, and 15 bases lay outside the gene matches. This CDR3 comprises 18 residues. The chain's CDR3 is CASSGDGPGLAIPYEQYF. The DNA for the CDR3 is TGTGCCAGCAGTGGGGATGGGCCGGGACTAGCCATTCCCTACGAGCAGTACTTC.

This clone has a single count. The chain links TRBV6-1 to TRBJ2-6, with 7 bases fitting TRBD1. The germline V gene encodes CDR1 MNHNS and CDR2 SASEGT. The CDR3 contains 15 residues. With 10 bases clipped from V and 2 bases from J, the junction kept 8 bases outside the gene matches. Here the CDR3 DNA reads TGTGCCACCACCTTACAGGGGACTGGGGCCAACGTCCTGACTTTC. This gives the protein CATTLQGTGANVLTF.

CDR3 amino acids: CASRRGALYEQYF. The CDR3 DNA reads as TGTGCCAGCAGGCGGGGGGCTCTCTACGAGCAGTACTTC. The rearrangement joins TRBV27 to TRBJ2-7, with 8 bases fitting TRBD2. This CDR3 region has 13 residues. Trimming removed 6 bases from V and 3 bases from J; junction bases left unmatched: 4. CDR1 is MNHEY and CDR2 is SMNVEV in the germline V gene (reference sequence).

This clone was counted only a few times. The chain joins TRBV6-5 to TRBJ1-5; D gene ambiguous. Trimming took 5 bases from V and 5 from J, leaving 10 bases between them. Germline V gene sequence: CDR1 MNHEY, CDR2 SVGAGI. This CDR3 is built from 13 residues. This chain's CDR3 is CASSAEGYQPQHF. In DNA, the CDR3 is TGTGCCAGCAGTGCGGAGGGATATCAGCCCCAGCATTTT.

V is TRBV28 and J is TRBJ2-1, with 8 bases fitting TRBD2. Germline V CDR1 and CDR2: MDHEN, SYDVKM. The CDR3 length is 14 residues. The junction had 12 bases not matched to a gene; V was cut back by 7 bases and J by 10 bases. CDR3 nucleotides: TGTGCCAGCATGGAGGGGACTAGTATCACCGAGCAGTTCTTC. This codes for CASMEGTSITEQFF. Based on the CDR3 plus reference TRBV28 and TRBJ2-1, the full variable domain is DVKVTQSSRYLVKRTGEKVFLECVQDMDHENMFWYRQDPGLGLRLIYFSYDVKMKEKGDIPEGYSVSREKKERFSLILESASTNQTSMYLCASMEGTSITEQFFGPGTRLTVL.

This clone showed up just once. V usage is TRBV12-5 and J usage is TRBJ2-4; 7 bases map to TRBD2. The germline V gene encodes CDR1 LGHNT and CDR2 FRNRAP. This CDR3 contains 16 residues. With 7 bases clipped from V and 3 bases from J, the junction kept 12 bases outside the gene matches. The CDR3 DNA reads TGTGCTAGTGCCCGGGGAGGGGTACAAATCAAAAACATTCAGTACTTC. Translated: CASARGGVQIKNIQYF.

The V and J genes are TRBV15 and TRBJ1-5; no firm D call. The V gene lost 1 base and the J gene lost 7 bases, with 11 bases spanning the gap. Germline V gene data show CDR1 as LNHNV and CDR2 as YYDKDF (reference sequence). CDR3 length: 14 residues. The CDR3 DNA follows: TGTGCCACCAGCAGAGGGGGAGAAACCCAGCCCCAGCATTTT. Encoded protein: CATSRGGETQPQHF.

The chain employs TRBV6-1 and TRBJ1-5, with D uncertain. CDR3 length: 13 residues. V gave up 7 bases and J gave up 4 bases, with 11 bases separating them. The germline CDR1 and CDR2 sequences are MNHNS and SASEGT. CDR3 loop: CASTQVENQPQHF. For the CDR3, the DNA is TGTGCCAGCACCCAGGTCGAGAATCAGCCCCAGCATTTT.

The chain recombines TRBV29-1 with TRBJ2-1; D is perhaps TRBD2 (6 bases). The length of the CDR3 is 17 residues. CDR1 and CDR2 (germline): SQVTM, ANQGSEA. V was trimmed by 2 bases and J by 5 bases, leaving 22 bases between them. CDR3 amino acids: CSVEPMATWRGNNEQFF. CDR3 bases: TGCAGCGTTGAACCCATGGCGACCTGGCGGGGCAACAATGAGCAGTTCTTC.

This sequence joins TRBV7-9 and TRBJ2-7; tentative D call: TRBD1 (5 bases). Per germline, CDR1 SEHNR and CDR2 FQNEAQ (reference sequence). The CDR3 has 12 amino acids. The germline V and J ends were trimmed by 5 bases and 5 bases, with 10 bases remaining between them. CDR3 bases: TGTGCCAGCAGCCCTCGCAGGGACGAGCAGTACTTC. It yields the protein CASSPRRDEQYF. Combining the CDR3 with reference TRBV7-9 and TRBJ2-7 gives the whole variable domain DTGVSQNPRHKITKRGQNVTFRCDPISEHNRLYWYRQTLGQGPEFLTYFQNEAQLEKSRLLSDRFSAERPKGSFSTLEIQRTEQGDSAMYLCASSPRRDEQYFGPGTRLTVT.